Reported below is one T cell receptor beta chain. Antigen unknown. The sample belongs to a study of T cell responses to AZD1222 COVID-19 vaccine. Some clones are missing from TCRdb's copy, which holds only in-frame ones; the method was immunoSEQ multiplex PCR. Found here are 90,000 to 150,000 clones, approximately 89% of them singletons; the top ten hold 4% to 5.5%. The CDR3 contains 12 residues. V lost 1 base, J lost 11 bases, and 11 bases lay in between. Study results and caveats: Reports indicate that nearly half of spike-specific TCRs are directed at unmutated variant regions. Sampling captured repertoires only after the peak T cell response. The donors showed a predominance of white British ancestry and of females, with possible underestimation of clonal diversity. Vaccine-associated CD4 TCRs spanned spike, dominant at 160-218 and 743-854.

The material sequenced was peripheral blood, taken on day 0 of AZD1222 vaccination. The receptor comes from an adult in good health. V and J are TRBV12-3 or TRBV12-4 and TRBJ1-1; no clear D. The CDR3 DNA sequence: TGTGCCAGCAGTTTAGAGTCCAGCGCGGCTTTCTTT. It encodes CASSLESSAAFF.